This TCR beta chain came from a study of T cell responses to AZD1222 COVID-19 vaccine. On this clone itself: The antigen remains unidentified.

Repertoires were generated with immunoSEQ multiplex PCR, while TCRdb's copy carries only in-frame clones and drops some. This sample has approximately 80,000 clones; under 95% occur once, and the top ten carry more than 25%. Study observations and caveats: Once two AZD1222 doses were given, Spike-specific TCR breadth and depth went up. Spike-wide vaccine-associated CD4 TCRs dominated at 160-218 and 743-854. Close to half of spike-specific TCRs reportedly recognize unmutated variant regions.

From germline, CDR1 is LNHDA and CDR2 SQIVND (reference sequence). Trimming pared 5 bases from V and 7 bases from J, leaving 21 bases between. The length of the CDR3 is 16 residues. Pooled in the analysis were second doses at about 4 or about 12 weeks. The sequencing used peripheral blood, collected 28 days after the second AZD1222 dose. The clonotype comes from an adult who received the AZD1222 COVID-19 vaccine. The chain is built from TRBV19 and TRBJ2-1; maybe TRBD2 (6 bases). CDR3 DNA sequence: TGTGCCAGTAGTCTCCCCGGAGCGGGCCCTCTTAATGAGCAGTTCTTC. This encodes CASSLPGAGPLNEQFF.